The clone carrying this T cell receptor (beta chain) is medium-sized by share. Its antigen remains unidentified. The data were taken from a study of CD8+ T cells in alopecia areata. Roughly 5 patients' sorted CD4+ cells yielded CD25+CD127- cells. Both peripheral blood and punch biopsies of lesional scalp skin were obtained from patients who had alopecia areata. The CDR3 is 16 amino acids. V lost 5 bases to trimming and J lost 3 bases; unmatched junction nucleotides: 10. Germline assignment: CDR1 SGHNT and CDR2 YYREEE (reference sequence). Notes on the study in general: Alopecia totalis/universalis scalp especially showed more expanded CD8+ clones than normal scalp.

Reverse transcription of extracted RNA yielded cDNA, which provided the sequencing template. Method: immunoSEQ multiplex PCR; TCRdb's copy keeps in-frame clones and lacks some. The sample yields under 40,000 clones, around 50% seen once. This receptor was obtained from a human donor with alopecia areata. The chain joins TRBV5-4 to TRBJ2-2, with 7 bases lining up with TRBD1. Sequencing used CD4+ Tregs sorted from blood. CDR3 DNA: TGTGCCAGCAGACGGAAACAGGGGTCGGACACCGGGGAGCTGTTTTTT. This encodes CASRRKQGSDTGELFF.